Following are 2 T cell receptor beta chains from one sample sequenced in a study of blood T cell repertoires in COVID-19. TCRdb keeps only in-frame clones here, not all; method: immunoSEQ multiplex PCR. This sample has about 59,000 clones, with roughly nine tenths found just once. The sample comprised peripheral blood. These receptors all come from a man aged 80 or over in a cohort sampled during active COVID-19.

The V call is TRBV24-1, the J call TRBJ1-6, with D unclear. The CDR3 runs to 13 residues. Between the trimmed V and J ends, which lost 0 bases and 9 bases, there was a span of 5 bases. Germline CDR1 is KGHDR and CDR2 is SFDVKD. CDR3 sequence reads: CATSDLRGSPLHF. The CDR3 bases are TGTGCCACCAGTGATTTGCGGGGTTCACCCCTCCACTTT.

The CDR3 DNA sequence: TGCGCCAGCAGCTCCGGGACAACCACAGATACGCAGTATTTT. Its protein product is CASSSGTTTDTQYF. This chain links TRBV5-1 with TRBJ2-3; possible D gene TRBD1, 6 bases. Looked up from germline, CDR1 is SGHRS and CDR2 is YFSETQ. This CDR3 region has 14 residues. The germline V and J ends were trimmed by 3 bases and 2 bases, with 10 bases remaining between them.